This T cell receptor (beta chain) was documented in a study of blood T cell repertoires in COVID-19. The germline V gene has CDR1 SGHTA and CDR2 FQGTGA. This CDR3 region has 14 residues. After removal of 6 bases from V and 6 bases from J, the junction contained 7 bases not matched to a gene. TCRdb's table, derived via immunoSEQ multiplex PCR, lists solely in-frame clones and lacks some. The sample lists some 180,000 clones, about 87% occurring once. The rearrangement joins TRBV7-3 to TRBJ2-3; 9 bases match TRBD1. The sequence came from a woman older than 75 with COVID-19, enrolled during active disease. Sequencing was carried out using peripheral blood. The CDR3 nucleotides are TGTGCCAGCAGTTCCGGGACAGGGAAGGATACGCAGTATTTT. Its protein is CASSSGTGKDTQYF.